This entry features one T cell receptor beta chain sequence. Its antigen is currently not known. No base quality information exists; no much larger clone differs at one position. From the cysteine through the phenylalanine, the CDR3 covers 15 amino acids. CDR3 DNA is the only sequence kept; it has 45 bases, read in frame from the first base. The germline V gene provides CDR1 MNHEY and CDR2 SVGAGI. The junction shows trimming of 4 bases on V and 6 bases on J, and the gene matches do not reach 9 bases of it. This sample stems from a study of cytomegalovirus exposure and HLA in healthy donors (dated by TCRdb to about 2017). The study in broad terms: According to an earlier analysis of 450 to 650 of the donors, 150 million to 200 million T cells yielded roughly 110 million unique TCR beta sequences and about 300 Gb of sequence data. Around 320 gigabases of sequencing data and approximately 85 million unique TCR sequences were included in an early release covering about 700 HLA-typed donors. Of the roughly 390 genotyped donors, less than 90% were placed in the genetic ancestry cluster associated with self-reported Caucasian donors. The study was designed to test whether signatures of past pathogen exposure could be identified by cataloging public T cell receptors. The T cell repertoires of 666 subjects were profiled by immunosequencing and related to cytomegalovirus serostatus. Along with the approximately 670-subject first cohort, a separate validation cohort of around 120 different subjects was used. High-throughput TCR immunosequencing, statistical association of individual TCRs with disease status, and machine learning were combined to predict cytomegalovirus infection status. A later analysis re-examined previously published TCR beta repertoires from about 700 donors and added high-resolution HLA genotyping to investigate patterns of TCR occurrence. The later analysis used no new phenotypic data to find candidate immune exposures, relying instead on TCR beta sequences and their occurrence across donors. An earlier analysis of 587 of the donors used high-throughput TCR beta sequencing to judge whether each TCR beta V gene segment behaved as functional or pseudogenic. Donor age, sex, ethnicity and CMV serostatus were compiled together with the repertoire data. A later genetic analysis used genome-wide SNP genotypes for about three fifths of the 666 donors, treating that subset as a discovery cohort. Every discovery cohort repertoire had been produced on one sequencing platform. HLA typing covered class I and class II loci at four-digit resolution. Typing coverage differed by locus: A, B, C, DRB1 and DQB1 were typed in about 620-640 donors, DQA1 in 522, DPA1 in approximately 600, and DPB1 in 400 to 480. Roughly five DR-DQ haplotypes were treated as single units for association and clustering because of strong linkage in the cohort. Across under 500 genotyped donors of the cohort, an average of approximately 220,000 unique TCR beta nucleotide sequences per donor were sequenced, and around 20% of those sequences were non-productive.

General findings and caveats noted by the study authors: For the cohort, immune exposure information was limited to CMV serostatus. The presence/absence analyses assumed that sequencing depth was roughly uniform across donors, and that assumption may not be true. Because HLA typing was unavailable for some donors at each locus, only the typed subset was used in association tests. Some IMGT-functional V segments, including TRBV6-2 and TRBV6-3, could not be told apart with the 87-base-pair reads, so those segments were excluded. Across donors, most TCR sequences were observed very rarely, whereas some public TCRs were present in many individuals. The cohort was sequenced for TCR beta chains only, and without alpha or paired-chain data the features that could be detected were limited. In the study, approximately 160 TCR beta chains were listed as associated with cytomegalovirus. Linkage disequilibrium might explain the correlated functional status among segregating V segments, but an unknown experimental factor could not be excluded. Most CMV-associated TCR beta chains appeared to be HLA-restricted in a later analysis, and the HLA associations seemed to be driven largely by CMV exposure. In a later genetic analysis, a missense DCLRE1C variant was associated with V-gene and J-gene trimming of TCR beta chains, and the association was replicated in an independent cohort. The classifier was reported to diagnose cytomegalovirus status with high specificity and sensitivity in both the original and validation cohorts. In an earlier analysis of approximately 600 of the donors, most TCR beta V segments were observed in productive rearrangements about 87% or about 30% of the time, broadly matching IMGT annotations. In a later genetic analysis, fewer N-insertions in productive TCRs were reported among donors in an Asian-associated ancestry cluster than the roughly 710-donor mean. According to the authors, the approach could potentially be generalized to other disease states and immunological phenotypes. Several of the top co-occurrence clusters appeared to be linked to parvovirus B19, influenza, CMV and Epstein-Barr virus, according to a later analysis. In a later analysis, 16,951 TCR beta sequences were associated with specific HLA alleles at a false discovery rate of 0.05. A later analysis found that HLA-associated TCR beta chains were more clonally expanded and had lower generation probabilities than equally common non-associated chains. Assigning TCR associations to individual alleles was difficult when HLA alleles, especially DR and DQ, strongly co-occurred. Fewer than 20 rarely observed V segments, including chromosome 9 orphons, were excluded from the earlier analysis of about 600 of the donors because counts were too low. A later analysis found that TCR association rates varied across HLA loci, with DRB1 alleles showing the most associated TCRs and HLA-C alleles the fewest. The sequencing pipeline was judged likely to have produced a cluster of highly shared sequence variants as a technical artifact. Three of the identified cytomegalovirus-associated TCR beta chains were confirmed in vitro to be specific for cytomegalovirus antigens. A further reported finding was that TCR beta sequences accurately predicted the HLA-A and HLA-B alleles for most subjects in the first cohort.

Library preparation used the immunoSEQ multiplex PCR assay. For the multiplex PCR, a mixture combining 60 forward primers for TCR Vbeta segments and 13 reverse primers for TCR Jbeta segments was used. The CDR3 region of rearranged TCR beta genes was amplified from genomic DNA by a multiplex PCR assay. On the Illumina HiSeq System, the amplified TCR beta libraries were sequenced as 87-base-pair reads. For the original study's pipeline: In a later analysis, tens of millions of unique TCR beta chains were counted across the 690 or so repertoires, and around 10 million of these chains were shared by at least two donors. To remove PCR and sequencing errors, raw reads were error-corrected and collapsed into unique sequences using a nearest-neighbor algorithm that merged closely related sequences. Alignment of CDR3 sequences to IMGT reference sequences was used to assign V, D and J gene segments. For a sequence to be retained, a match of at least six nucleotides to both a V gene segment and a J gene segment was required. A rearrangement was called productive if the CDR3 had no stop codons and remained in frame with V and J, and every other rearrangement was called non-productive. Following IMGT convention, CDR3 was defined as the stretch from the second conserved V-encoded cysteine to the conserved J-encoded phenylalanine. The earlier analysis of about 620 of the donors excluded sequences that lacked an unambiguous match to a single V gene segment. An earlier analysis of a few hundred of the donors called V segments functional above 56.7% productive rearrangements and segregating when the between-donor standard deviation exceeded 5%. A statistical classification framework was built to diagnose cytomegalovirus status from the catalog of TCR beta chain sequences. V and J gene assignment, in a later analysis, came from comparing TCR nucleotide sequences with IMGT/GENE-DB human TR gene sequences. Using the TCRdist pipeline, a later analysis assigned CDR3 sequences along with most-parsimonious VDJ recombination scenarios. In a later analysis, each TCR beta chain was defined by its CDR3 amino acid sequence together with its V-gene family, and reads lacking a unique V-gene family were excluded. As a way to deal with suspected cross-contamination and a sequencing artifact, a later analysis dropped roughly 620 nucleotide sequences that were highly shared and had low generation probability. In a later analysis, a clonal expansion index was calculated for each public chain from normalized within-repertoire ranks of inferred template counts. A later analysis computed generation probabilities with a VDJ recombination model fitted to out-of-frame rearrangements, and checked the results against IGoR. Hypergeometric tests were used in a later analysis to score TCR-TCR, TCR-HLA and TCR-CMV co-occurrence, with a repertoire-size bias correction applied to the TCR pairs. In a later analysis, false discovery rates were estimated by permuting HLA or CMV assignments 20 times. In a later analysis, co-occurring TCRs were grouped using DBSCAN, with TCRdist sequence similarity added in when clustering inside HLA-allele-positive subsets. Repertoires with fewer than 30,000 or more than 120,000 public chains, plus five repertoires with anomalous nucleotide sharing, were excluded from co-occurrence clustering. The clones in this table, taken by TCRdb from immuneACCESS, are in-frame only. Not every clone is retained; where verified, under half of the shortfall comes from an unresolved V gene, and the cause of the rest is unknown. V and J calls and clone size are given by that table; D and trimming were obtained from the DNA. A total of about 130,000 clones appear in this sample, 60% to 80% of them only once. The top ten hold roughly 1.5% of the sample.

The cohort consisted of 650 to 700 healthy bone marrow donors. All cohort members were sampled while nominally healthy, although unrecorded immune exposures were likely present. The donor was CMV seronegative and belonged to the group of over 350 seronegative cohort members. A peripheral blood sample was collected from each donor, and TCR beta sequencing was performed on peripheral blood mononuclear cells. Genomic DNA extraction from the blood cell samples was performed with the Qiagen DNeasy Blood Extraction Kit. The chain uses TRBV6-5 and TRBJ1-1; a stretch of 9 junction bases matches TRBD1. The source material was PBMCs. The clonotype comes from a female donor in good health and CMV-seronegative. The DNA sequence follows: TGTGCCAGCAGTTTCCGAAACAGGGACAGGGCTGAAGCTTTCTTT. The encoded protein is CASSFRNRDRAEAFF.